A few counts support the clone carrying this TCR beta chain. This specimen includes other DNA sequences encoding the same CDR3. The data were taken from a study of blood T cell repertoires in COVID-19. Only in-frame clones appear in the TCRdb table, and some are missing; sequencing was by immunoSEQ multiplex PCR. The data hold some 490,000 clones, with approximately 91% observed a single time. From germline, CDR1 is MGHRA and CDR2 YSYEKL. V gave up 0 bases and J gave up 0 bases, with 9 bases separating them. The CDR3 spans 16 residues. V and J are TRBV4-1 and TRBJ1-5; D is perhaps TRBD1 (6 bases). The origin of this receptor is a woman aged 55-70 years who had recovered from COVID-19. The sequenced material came from PBMCs or T cells enriched from blood (not recorded which). CDR3 loop: CASSQEGGYSNQPQHF. In DNA, the CDR3 is TGCGCCAGCAGCCAAGAAGGGGGATATAGCAATCAGCCCCAGCATTTT.